One and the same sample provided the 22 T cell receptor beta chains below, sequenced in a study of blood T cell repertoires in COVID-19. Assay used: immunoSEQ multiplex PCR; TCRdb lists only in-frame clones, some missing. The table includes around 340,000 clones, 80% to 90% detected once. The sequencing input was PBMCs or T cells enriched from blood (not recorded which). Source of these receptors: a woman aged 40 to 50 with acute COVID-19.

The chain has TRBV5-1 and TRBJ2-7; D perhaps matches TRBD1 (5 bases). The germline V and J ends were trimmed by 0 bases and 2 bases, with 9 bases remaining between them. CDR1 is SGHRS and CDR2 is YFSETQ in the germline V gene. The CDR3 is 14 amino acids. The CDR3 nucleotides are TGCGCCAGCAGCTTGGAACAGGACACCTACGAGCAGTACTTC. Encoded protein: CASSLEQDTYEQYF.

This clone came up once. The rearrangement joins TRBV7-2 to TRBJ1-6; TRBD1 matches 10 bases. CDR1 and CDR2 (germline): SGHTA, FQGNSA. This CDR3 has 15 amino acids. The junction had 9 bases not matched to a gene; V was cut back by 5 bases and J by 11 bases. The CDR3 DNA is TGTGCCAGCAGCCAAAGACAGGGGGCGACGACACCCCTCCACTTT. This translates into CASSQRQGATTPLHF.

This clone was seen once. The DNA for the CDR3 is TGTGCCAGCAGTTGGGGGCGGGTTGGCAATCAGCCCCAGCATTTT. The encoded protein is CASSWGRVGNQPQHF. V gene TRBV28 combines with J gene TRBJ1-5, with D perhaps matching TRBD1 (6 bases). The CDR3 spans 15 residues. In germline, CDR1 is MDHEN, CDR2 SYDVKM. V lost 4 bases and J lost 2, with 12 bases in between.

The V call is TRBV12-3 or TRBV12-4, the J call TRBJ1-3, with D unclear. The CDR3 runs 12 residues. Between the trimmed V and J ends, which lost 6 bases and 3 bases, there was a span of 6 bases. CDR3 sequence reads: CASSPGGNTIYF. CDR3 bases: TGTGCCAGCAGCCCCGGTGGAAACACCATATATTTT.

The chain recombines TRBV25-1 with TRBJ2-6; D is uncertain. V lost 1 base and J 0 bases, leaving 13 bases between the germline ends. The CDR3 consists of 18 residues. Germline V gene lookup returns CDR1 MGHDK and CDR2 SYGVNS. The CDR3: CASSESGFFSSGANVLTF. CDR3 sequence (DNA): TGTGCCAGCAGTGAATCGGGTTTCTTTTCCTCTGGGGCCAACGTCCTGACTTTC.

The rearrangement joins TRBV3-1 (or the pseudogene TRBV3-2) to TRBJ2-7, with D tentatively TRBD1 (6 bases). Germline V lookup: CDR1 LGHDT, CDR2 YNNKEL (reference sequence). The CDR3 is made up of 10 amino acids. Trimming removed 11 bases from V and 12 bases from J, with 17 bases in between. The CDR3 spells CAPGTLRGYF. The CDR3 nucleotides are TGTGCCCCCGGGACACTCAGGGGGTACTTC.

The chain recombines TRBV6-6 with TRBJ2-5, with 8 bases matching TRBD1. Unmatched junction bases numbered 11, after V lost 6 bases and J lost 2 bases. In germline, CDR1 is MNHNY, CDR2 SVGAGI (reference sequence). This CDR3 spans 16 amino acids. The CDR3 coding sequence is TGTGCCAGCAGGACCAACCGGGACAGGAGGCAAGAGACCCAGTACTTC. Residues: CASRTNRDRRQETQYF.

V is TRBV19 and J is TRBJ1-1; 8 bases map to TRBD1. The CDR3 covers 14 residues. Looked up from germline, CDR1 is LNHDA and CDR2 is SQIVND (reference sequence). V trimming: 0 bases; J trimming: 6 bases; junction bases outside the gene matches: 3. CDR3 in amino acids: CASSIDRGHAEAFF. Here the CDR3 DNA reads TGTGCCAGTAGTATAGACAGGGGGCACGCTGAAGCTTTCTTT.

The J gene is TRBJ2-7, the V gene TRBV28, with 11 bases matching TRBD2. The length of the CDR3 is 14 residues. Germline CDR1 reads MDHEN; CDR2 reads SYDVKM. Trimming at V came to 6 bases and at J to 7 bases, leaving 8 bases not matched to a gene. In nucleotides, the CDR3 is TGTGCCAGCAGGAGGGGACTAGCGGTAGGAGAGCAGTACTTC. Amino acid sequence: CASRRGLAVGEQYF.

The rearrangement joins TRBV5-1 to TRBJ2-1; 10 bases map to TRBD2. Trimming cost V 5 bases and J 7 bases; bases outside gene matches: 9. The CDR3 has 15 residues. From germline, CDR1 is SGHRS and CDR2 YFSETQ. CDR3 in DNA: TGCGCCAGCAGTCAGCTAGCGGGAGTGGGTAATGAGCAGTTCTTC. Amino acids: CASSQLAGVGNEQFF.

The chain employs TRBV19 and TRBJ2-7, with 9 bases aligning to TRBD1. The CDR3 runs 16 residues. J gave up 1 base and V 6 bases, and 10 bases lay outside the gene matches. CDR1 and CDR2 (germline): LNHDA, SQIVND (reference sequence). As DNA, the CDR3 is TGTGCCAGTAGCAAATATCGACAGGGGGAGTCCTACGAGCAGTACTTC. It specifies CASSKYRQGESYEQYF.

This clone was counted once. This chain joins TRBV5-1 and TRBJ1-2; D may be TRBD1 (5 bases). The germline V gene has CDR1 SGHRS and CDR2 YFSETQ. The CDR3 totals 14 residues. Trimming removed 1 base from V and 4 bases from J, with 11 bases in between. CDR3 amino acids: CASSLQGFSYGYTF. DNA of the CDR3: TGCGCCAGCAGCTTGCAGGGTTTCTCCTATGGCTACACCTTC.

V gene TRBV6-2 or TRBV6-3 combines with J gene TRBJ1-4, with 7 nucleotides matching TRBD1. CDR1 is MNHEY, CDR2 SVGEGT, per germline. The CDR3 contains 16 residues. The V and J ends lost 6 bases and 3 bases, in that order; junction bases with no gene match: 10. In nucleotides, the CDR3 is TGTGCCAGCAGCCCTGTCCCGGGACAGCCTAATGAAAAACTGTTTTTT. It specifies CASSPVPGQPNEKLFF.

The chain joins TRBV3-1 (or the pseudogene TRBV3-2) to TRBJ1-1, with no clear D. The germline V gene has CDR1 LGHDT and CDR2 YNNKEL (reference sequence). The CDR3 totals 15 residues. Between the trimmed V and J ends, which lost 2 bases and 2 bases, there was a span of 12 bases. Here the CDR3 reads CASSQLGLKNTEAFF. CDR3 in DNA: TGTGCCAGCAGCCAACTCGGACTCAAAAACACTGAAGCTTTCTTT.

The rearrangement joins TRBV5-6 to TRBJ1-2; possible D gene TRBD1, 6 bases. The V end lost 0 bases, the J end lost 1 base, and 7 bases lay between the germline ends. Per the germline V gene, CDR1 is SGHDT and CDR2 is YYEEEE. The CDR3 contains 14 residues. The CDR3 nucleotides read TGTGCCAGCAGCTTGGACAGGGTTAACTATGGCTACACCTTC. Translating gives CASSLDRVNYGYTF.

The genes are TRBV6-4 and TRBJ2-4; TRBD2 aligns across 14 bases. This CDR3 contains 13 residues. Germline V gives CDR1 MRHNA, CDR2 SNTAGT. CDR3 nucleotides: TGTCAGACTAGCGGGAGGGAGGGAAACATTCAGTACTTC. This codes for CQTSGREGNIQYF.

This clone was detected a few times. The chain uses TRBV9 and TRBJ2-1; maybe TRBD1 (5 bases). The CDR3 is 17 residues long. CDR1 SGDLS and CDR2 YYNGEE come from the germline V gene. The germline V and J ends were trimmed by 0 bases and 0 bases, with 13 bases remaining between them. The CDR3 sequence is CASSVEGWGFSYNEQFF. The CDR3 nucleotides read TGTGCCAGCAGCGTAGAGGGGTGGGGCTTCTCCTACAATGAGCAGTTCTTC.

The chain combines TRBV5-1 with TRBJ2-1, with a possible D match to TRBD1 (5 bases). The CDR3 is made up of 14 amino acids. CDR1 is SGHRS, CDR2 YFSETQ, per germline. V lost 4 bases and J lost 7, with 15 bases in between. CDR3 sequence (DNA): TGCGCCAGCAGCCTAAAAATGGGGCAAAATGAGCAGTTCTTC. Amino acids: CASSLKMGQNEQFF.

The rearrangement links TRBV28 to TRBJ1-5; D uncertain. V shed 5 bases and J shed 6 bases, with 17 bases lying between them. Germline CDR1 is MDHEN and CDR2 is SYDVKM. The length of the CDR3 is 15 residues. CDR3 in amino acids: CASSPPDKSSQPQHF. In nucleotides, the CDR3 is TGTGCCAGCAGTCCCCCCGACAAATCAAGTCAGCCCCAGCATTTT. Based on the CDR3 plus reference TRBV28 and TRBJ1-5, the full variable domain is DVKVTQSSRYLVKRTGEKVFLECVQDMDHENMFWYRQDPGLGLRLIYFSYDVKMKEKGDIPEGYSVSREKKERFSLILESASTNQTSMYLCASSPPDKSSQPQHFGDGTRLSIL.

This chain uses TRBV5-4 with TRBJ2-2; D remains ambiguous. The V end lost 3 bases, the J end lost 6 bases, and 12 bases lay between the germline ends. CDR3 length: 14 amino acids. The V gene's germline CDR1 is SGHNT and CDR2 YYREEE (reference sequence). The CDR3, as DNA: TGTGCCAGCAGCTCCGGCCTCGAGGCCGGGGAGCTGTTTTTT. Residues: CASSSGLEAGELFF.

This chain uses TRBV28 with TRBJ1-2; tentatively, D is TRBD1 (5 bases). The V end lost 2 bases, the J end lost 5 bases, and 18 bases lay between the germline ends. Germline V gene sequence: CDR1 MDHEN, CDR2 SYDVKM. The length of the CDR3 is 16 residues. The CDR3 is CASSLTSLGQSYGYTF. The CDR3 DNA reads as TGTGCCAGCAGTTTAACGTCTTTGGGGCAATCTTATGGCTACACCTTC.

This clone was seen more than once but under ten times. The chain couples TRBV27 to TRBJ2-7; 12 bases are a match to TRBD2. Trimming took 8 bases from V and 3 from J; bases not matched to a gene: 8. Per germline, CDR1 MNHEY and CDR2 SMNVEV (reference sequence). This CDR3 comprises 15 residues. Here the CDR3 reads CASELAGGRGYEQYF. Written as DNA, the CDR3 is TGTGCCAGCGAACTAGCGGGAGGCCGAGGCTACGAGCAGTACTTC.